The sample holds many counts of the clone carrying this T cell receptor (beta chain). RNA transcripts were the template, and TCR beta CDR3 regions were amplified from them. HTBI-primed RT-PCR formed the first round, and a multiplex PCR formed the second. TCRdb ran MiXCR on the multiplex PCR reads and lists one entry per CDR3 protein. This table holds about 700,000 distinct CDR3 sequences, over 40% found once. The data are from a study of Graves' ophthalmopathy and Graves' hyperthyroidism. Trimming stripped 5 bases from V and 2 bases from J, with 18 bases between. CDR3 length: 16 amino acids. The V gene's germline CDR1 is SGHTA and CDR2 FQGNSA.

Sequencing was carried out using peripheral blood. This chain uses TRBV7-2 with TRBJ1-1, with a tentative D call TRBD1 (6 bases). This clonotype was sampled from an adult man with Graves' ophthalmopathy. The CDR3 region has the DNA TGTGCCAGCAGCCGAGGGGCCCAGGGGTACAACACTGAAGCTTTCTTT. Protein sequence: CASSRGAQGYNTEAFF.